This T cell receptor (beta chain) emerged from a study of identical twins. Findings and caveats of the study: Out-of-frame alpha sequences common to twins exhibited an excess of low generation probability. Carriage of fewer insertions was seen in abundant cord blood beta clonotypes, whereas memory repertoires showed none.

Regarding this clonotype: Its target is unknown.

TCRdb reprocessed the 5' RACE reads with MiXCR, giving one entry per CDR3 protein. The sample contains 1,800,000 or so distinct CDR3 sequences, around a third of which appear only once. CDR1 and CDR2 (germline): SGHTA, FQGNSA. V lost 5 bases, J lost 2 bases, and 6 bases stayed unmatched. This CDR3 contains 15 residues. The specimen sequenced was cord blood. The genes are TRBV7-2 and TRBJ2-3, with TRBD2 identical over 8 bases. This receptor was obtained from a newborn girl in good health. The CDR3 protein is CASSTQRGNTDTQYF. Written as DNA, the CDR3 is TGTGCCAGCAGCACCCAGCGGGGGAACACAGATACGCAGTATTTT. Full variable domain (outside the CDR3, taken from reference TRBV7-2 and TRBJ2-3): GAGVSQSPSNKVTEKGKDVELRCDPISGHTALYWYRQSLGQGLEFLIYFQGNSAPDKSGLPSDRFSAERTGGSVSTLTIQRTQQEDSAVYLCASSTQRGNTDTQYFGPGTRLTVL.